The T cell receptor (beta chain) described here comes from a study of T cells in Graves' hyperthyroidism and ophthalmopathy. Individuals with ophthalmopathy presented a Clinical Activity Score of at least 3, a NOSPECS grade of at least 4 and a duration under 3 months. A remark on this clonotype: Antigen specificity is unknown.

From RNA transcripts, TCR beta CDR3 regions were amplified. With the HTBI primer set, the TCR CDR3 went through a first round of RT-PCR. TCRdb reanalysed the multiplex PCR reads using MiXCR and keeps one entry per CDR3 protein. The sample has about 640,000 distinct CDR3 sequences, about a fifth seen once; the top ten hold roughly a third. The study's findings and limits: Blood also contained most expanded thyroid clonotypes above 0.001. A model of 13 V-J pairs discriminated ophthalmopathy from stable hyperthyroidism.

This CDR3 region has 15 residues. In germline, CDR1 is SGHNT, CDR2 YENEEA. V shed 4 bases and J 6 bases; nucleotides not matched to a gene: 5. V gene TRBV11-3 combines with J gene TRBJ2-1; 11 nucleotides line up with TRBD2. This receptor was obtained from a man aged 30 to 39 with Graves' ophthalmopathy. The sequenced material came from blood. The CDR3: CASSSLAGGLNEQFF. In DNA, the CDR3 is TGTGCCAGCAGCTCCCTAGCGGGAGGTCTCAATGAGCAGTTCTTC.